This entry lists 4 T cell receptor beta chains sequenced from one sample in a study of blood T cell repertoires in COVID-19 (dated by TCRdb to 2019 to 2021). The method was the immunoSEQ multiplex PCR assay. Not all clones reach the TCRdb copy of this immuneACCESS table, which keeps in-frame sequences only. Checked studies attribute under half of the gap to unresolved V genes and leave the rest unexplained. The sample yields about 100,000 clones; 85% to 90% were counted once. About an eighth of the sample lies in the top ten. Source material: peripheral blood. The receptors originated from a woman aged 55-69 years in a cohort sampled during active or convalescent COVID-19.

This chain connects TRBV19 to TRBJ1-1; 8 bases fit TRBD1. The germline CDR1 and CDR2 sequences are LNHDA and SQIVND (reference sequence). The CDR3 covers 13 residues. Germline trimming cut 6 bases from V and 3 bases from J; bases unmatched to any gene: 3. The CDR3 region is CASRTDRDTEAFF. The CDR3 coding sequence is TGTGCCAGTAGAACGGACAGGGACACTGAAGCTTTCTTT.

This chain joins TRBV4-1 and TRBJ2-1, with TRBD2 identical over 12 bases. This CDR3 comprises 17 residues. Unmatched junction bases numbered 7, after V lost 0 bases and J lost 7 bases. Germline assignment: CDR1 MGHRA and CDR2 YSYEKL. The CDR3 is CASSQEVLGLAGNEQFF. CDR3 DNA sequence: TGCGCCAGCAGCCAAGAAGTGTTAGGACTAGCGGGGAATGAGCAGTTCTTC.

This clone appeared a few times. The chain uses TRBV5-5 and TRBJ2-2; a possible D gene is TRBD1 (6 bases). This CDR3 has 14 residues. The V end was cut by 4 bases, the J end by 6 bases, with 13 bases between. Germline CDR1 reads SGHKS; CDR2 reads YYEKEE (reference sequence). The CDR3 DNA reads as TGTGCCAGCAGCCCTGGCAGGGGTGCCGGGGAGCTGTTTTTT. Its translation: CASSPGRGAGELFF.

The chain uses TRBV7-2 and TRBJ2-5; maybe TRBD1 (6 bases). Looked up from germline, CDR1 is SGHTA and CDR2 is FQGNSA. The length of the CDR3 is 14 residues. V lost 5 bases and J lost 4, with 14 bases in between. The CDR3 bases are TGTGCCAGCAGCAAGCCAGGGGAGCGAGAGACCCAGTACTTC. It yields the protein CASSKPGERETQYF.